This T cell receptor (beta chain) emerged from a study of T cell changes during pregnancy in multiple sclerosis. The CDR3 is 14 amino acids. V dropped 3 bases and J dropped 1 base, with 9 bases sitting between them. The germline V gene has CDR1 MDHEN and CDR2 SYDVKM. TCRdb's table, derived via immunoSEQ multiplex PCR, lists solely in-frame clones and lacks some. This table has about 40,000 clones, 75% to 95% appearing once. This rearrangement joins TRBV28 to TRBJ1-1, with a tentative D call TRBD1 (5 bases). This clonotype was sampled from a female donor with multiple sclerosis, enrolled in a pregnancy study. The input for sequencing was CD4+ T cells from peripheral blood mononuclear cells, taken in the third trimester of pregnancy. The CDR3 is CASSFAGQNTEAFF. The CDR3 bases are TGTGCCAGCAGTTTTGCGGGGCAGAACACTGAAGCTTTCTTT.